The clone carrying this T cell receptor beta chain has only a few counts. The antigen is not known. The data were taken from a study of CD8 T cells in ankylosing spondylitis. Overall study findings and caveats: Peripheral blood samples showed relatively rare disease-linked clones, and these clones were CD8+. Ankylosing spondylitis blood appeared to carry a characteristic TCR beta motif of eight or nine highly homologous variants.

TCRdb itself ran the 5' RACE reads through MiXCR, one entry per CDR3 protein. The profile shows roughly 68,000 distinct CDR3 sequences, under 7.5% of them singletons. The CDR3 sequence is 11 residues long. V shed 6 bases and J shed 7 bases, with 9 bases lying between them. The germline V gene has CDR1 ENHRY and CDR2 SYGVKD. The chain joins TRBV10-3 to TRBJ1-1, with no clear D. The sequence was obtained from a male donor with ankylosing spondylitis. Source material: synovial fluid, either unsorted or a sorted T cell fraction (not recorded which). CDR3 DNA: TGTGCCATCAGGCGACAAGATGAAGCTTTCTTT. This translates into CAIRRQDEAFF.